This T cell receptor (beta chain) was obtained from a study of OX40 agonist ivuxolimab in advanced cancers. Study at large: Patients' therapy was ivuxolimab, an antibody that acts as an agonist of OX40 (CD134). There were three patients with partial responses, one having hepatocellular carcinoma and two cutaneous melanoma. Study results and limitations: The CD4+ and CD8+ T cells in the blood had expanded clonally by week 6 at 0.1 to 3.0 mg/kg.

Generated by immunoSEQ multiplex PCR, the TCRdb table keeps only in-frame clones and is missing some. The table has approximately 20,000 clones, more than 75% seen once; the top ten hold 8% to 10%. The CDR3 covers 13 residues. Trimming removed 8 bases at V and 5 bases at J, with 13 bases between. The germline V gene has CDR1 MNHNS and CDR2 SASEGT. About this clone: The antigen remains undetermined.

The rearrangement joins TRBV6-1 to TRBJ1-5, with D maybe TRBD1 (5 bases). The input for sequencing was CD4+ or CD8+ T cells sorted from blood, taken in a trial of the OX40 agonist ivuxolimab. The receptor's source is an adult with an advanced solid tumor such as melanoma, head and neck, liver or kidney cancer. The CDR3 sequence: CASAGRVDQPQHF. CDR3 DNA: TGTGCCAGCGCGGGGCGTGTAGATCAGCCCCAGCATTTT.